Below are 27 T cell receptor beta chains sequenced from a single sample in a study of TIL therapy for anti-PD-1-resistant metastatic lung cancer (dated by TCRdb to 2020 to 2023). The immunoSEQ v3 hsTCRB kit was used to amplify TCR beta CDR3 regions from genomic DNA through bias-controlled multiplex PCR. TCRdb limited this immuneACCESS table to in-frame rearrangements with V and J called. A share of clones is missing; checked studies link under half to unresolved V genes, and the rest is unexplained. The sample data list approximately 45,000 clones, and around 80% of these were observed just once. Roughly 16% of the sample comes from the top ten. In light of the paper, this sample's time point label describes: pre-treatment sample, taken before nivolumab and TIL therapy. This sample comprised blood, obtained at baseline. These receptors were collected from a man aged 65-85 years with non-small cell lung cancer.

The rearrangement links TRBV10-1 to TRBJ2-1; a possible D gene is TRBD1 (5 bases). The germline V and J ends were trimmed by 3 bases and 8 bases, with 14 bases remaining between them. The CDR3 length is 14 residues. Germline loops: CDR1 WNHNN, CDR2 SYGVQD (reference sequence). The CDR3 is CASSEFQGGDEQFF. CDR3 DNA: TGCGCCAGCAGTGAATTCCAGGGTGGCGATGAGCAGTTCTTC.

V is TRBV6-1 and J is TRBJ2-7, with TRBD1 as a possible D gene (6 bases). CDR3 size: 14 residues. Germline V gene sequence: CDR1 MNHNS, CDR2 SASEGT. Trimming left V 3 bases short and J 2 bases short, with 11 bases between. The CDR3 loop is CASSDTGSTYEQYF. Here the CDR3 DNA reads TGTGCCAGCAGTGATACAGGGTCAACCTACGAGCAGTACTTC.

This clone has only a few counts. This rearrangement joins TRBV28 to TRBJ1-6; D remains unclear. This CDR3 contains 12 residues. V lost 3 bases to trimming and J lost 10 bases, with 7 bases between them. Germline CDR1 is MDHEN and CDR2 is SYDVKM. The CDR3: CASSLTTSPLHF. The DNA of the CDR3 is TGTGCCAGCAGTTTGACTACATCACCCCTCCACTTT. Supplemented by reference TRBV28 and TRBJ1-6, the full variable domain reads DVKVTQSSRYLVKRTGEKVFLECVQDMDHENMFWYRQDPGLGLRLIYFSYDVKMKEKGDIPEGYSVSREKKERFSLILESASTNQTSMYLCASSLTTSPLHFGNGTRLTVT.

The DNA of the CDR3 is TGTGCCAGCAGCTTAAACAATCGCAATGAGCAGTTCTTC. It encodes CASSLNNRNEQFF. The J gene is TRBJ2-1, the V gene TRBV7-3; the D is unclear. The germline CDR1 and CDR2 sequences are SGHTA and FQGTGA. V lost 1 base and J lost 6, with 7 bases in between. This CDR3 contains 13 residues.

The CDR3, as DNA: TGTGCCAGTAGTGTTACAGGGGCAGGGCAAGAGACCCAGTACTTC. Encoded protein: CASSVTGAGQETQYF. V gene TRBV19 combines with J gene TRBJ2-5; 7 nucleotides align to TRBD1. The germline CDR1 and CDR2 sequences are LNHDA and SQIVND (reference sequence). There are 15 residues in the CDR3. V trimming: 5 bases; J trimming: 2 bases; junction bases outside the gene matches: 8.

The chain has TRBV10-1 and TRBJ1-5; no firm D call. The CDR3 has 13 residues. The V gene's germline CDR1 is WNHNN and CDR2 SYGVQD (reference sequence). V lost 6 bases to trimming and J lost 4 bases, with 10 bases between them. The CDR3 loop reads CASSPAANQPQHF. The CDR3 coding sequence is TGCGCCAGCAGCCCAGCTGCTAATCAGCCCCAGCATTTT.

This chain joins TRBV7-9 and TRBJ2-7; the match to TRBD1 covers 9 bases. This CDR3 contains 17 residues. J gave up 0 bases and V 1 base, and 7 bases lay outside the gene matches. In germline, CDR1 is SEHNR, CDR2 FQNEAQ (reference sequence). In nucleotides, the CDR3 is TGTGCCAGCAGCTTAGGCGGACAGGGGAGGGTCTCCTACGAGCAGTACTTC. It is translated as CASSLGGQGRVSYEQYF.

The table lists this clone with a count of one. The V and J genes are TRBV6-5 and TRBJ1-5, with 7 bases fitting TRBD1. Germline loops: CDR1 MNHEY, CDR2 SVGAGI. This CDR3 comprises 16 residues. J was trimmed by 3 bases and V by 4 bases; bases with no gene match: 9. The CDR3 DNA is TGTGCCAGCAGTTCTCGCCGACAGGGAAACAATCAGCCCCAGCATTTT. Translated: CASSSRRQGNNQPQHF.

V and J are TRBV11-2 and TRBJ2-4; 8 nucleotides align to TRBD1. The germline CDR1 and CDR2 sequences are SGHAT and FQNNGV. The CDR3 spans 17 residues. With 5 bases clipped from V and 1 base from J, the junction kept 10 bases outside the gene matches. The DNA of the CDR3 is TGTGCCAGCAGCCTCGGACAGGGTACGGTGGCCAAAAACATTCAGTACTTC. It translates to CASSLGQGTVAKNIQYF.

This clone was picked up one time. The chain recombines TRBV28 with TRBJ2-7, with TRBD2 identical over 14 bases. The trim removed 6 bases at V and 5 bases at J, leaving 6 bases unmatched. The CDR3 runs to 15 residues. Germline loops: CDR1 MDHEN, CDR2 SYDVKM. CDR3 sequence (DNA): TGTGCCAGCAGCCCCGGGACTAGCGGGAGAGACGAGCAGTACTTC. Its protein is CASSPGTSGRDEQYF.

The chain links TRBV7-3 to TRBJ2-4; no reliable D call. This CDR3 comprises 13 residues. CDR1 and CDR2 (germline): SGHTA, FQGTGA. Trimming took 2 bases from V and 1 from J, leaving 3 bases between them. The CDR3 reads CASSLSAKNIQYF. For the CDR3, the DNA is TGTGCCAGCAGCTTATCCGCCAAAAACATTCAGTACTTC.

V usage is TRBV27 and J usage is TRBJ1-1; D is unclear. In germline, CDR1 is MNHEY, CDR2 SMNVEV (reference sequence). Deletions cut 5 bases from V and 1 base from J, with 17 bases between. The CDR3 is made up of 16 amino acids. CDR3 residues: CASSPGVLMANTEAFF. The CDR3 bases are TGTGCCAGCAGTCCAGGCGTCCTAATGGCGAACACTGAAGCTTTCTTT.

This chain uses TRBV27 with TRBJ2-1; D is perhaps TRBD2 (6 bases). The CDR3 spans 15 residues. V was clipped by 5 bases and J by 6 bases, with 17 bases between them. Germline lookup yields CDR1 MNHEY and CDR2 SMNVEV (reference sequence). The CDR3 protein is CASSLHSTSVNEQFF. In nucleotides, the CDR3 is TGTGCCAGCAGTCTACATTCGACTAGTGTCAATGAGCAGTTCTTC.

V gene TRBV27 combines with J gene TRBJ1-6; D is uncertain. V was pared by 2 bases and J by 4 bases, with 9 bases between. CDR3 length: 15 amino acids. Looked up from germline, CDR1 is MNHEY and CDR2 is SMNVEV (reference sequence). The CDR3 protein is CASSLGSLYNSPLHF. CDR3 bases: TGTGCCAGCAGTTTAGGAAGCCTGTATAATTCACCCCTCCACTTT.

The J gene is TRBJ1-4, the V gene TRBV2, with 9 bases fitting TRBD1. The V gene's germline CDR1 is SNHLY and CDR2 FYNNEI. V dropped 6 bases and J dropped 7; count of bases not matched to a gene: 9. CDR3 length: 15 amino acids. CDR3 sequence (DNA): TGTGCCAGCAGGGCACAGGGGGCCAGGAGTGAAAAACTGTTTTTT. Protein product: CASRAQGARSEKLFF.

V and J are TRBV2 and TRBJ1-1; TRBD1 might be the D (5 bases). Per the germline V gene, CDR1 is SNHLY and CDR2 is FYNNEI. V dropped 6 bases and J dropped 1 base, with 15 bases sitting between them. CDR3 length: 15 residues. This CDR3 is CASRLQGLGNTEAFF. In DNA form, the CDR3 reads TGTGCCAGCAGGCTGCAGGGACTAGGGAACACTGAAGCTTTCTTT.

J is TRBJ2-1 and V is TRBV30, with D uncertain. V lost 5 bases, J lost 4 bases, and 15 bases lay in between. CDR3 size: 14 residues. Germline V lookup: CDR1 GTSNPN, CDR2 SVGIG (reference sequence). Here the CDR3 reads CAWWKLRRYNEQFF. Written as DNA, the CDR3 is TGTGCCTGGTGGAAGTTGCGGCGATACAATGAGCAGTTCTTC.

DNA for the CDR3: TGTGCCAGAAGCTTACGGCCGTTCAATGAGCAGTTCTTC. This codes for CARSLRPFNEQFF. The chain couples TRBV7-5 to TRBJ2-1. TRBV7-5 constitutes a pseudogene. The CDR3 extends over 13 amino acids.

The V gene is TRBV30, the J gene TRBJ2-3; D might be TRBD1 (6 bases). The CDR3 spans 15 residues. Germline-derived CDR1 and CDR2 are GTSNPN and SVGIG (reference sequence). Trimming stripped 5 bases from V and 6 bases from J, with 21 bases between. Written as DNA, the CDR3 is TGTGCCTGGGATGACAGGTCCTCGCCCACGGATACGCAGTATTTT. It is translated as CAWDDRSSPTDTQYF.

This chain uses TRBV7-9 with TRBJ1-1; no definite D call. Trimming removed 1 base at V and 5 bases at J, with 5 bases between. Germline CDR1 SEHNR, CDR2 FQNEAQ (reference sequence). This CDR3 has 12 residues. The CDR3 nucleotides are TGTGCCAGCAGCTTAGTTTTAACTGAAGCTTTCTTT. Translation gives CASSLVLTEAFF. Full variable domain (remainder filled in from reference TRBV7-9 and TRBJ1-1): DTGVSQNPRHKITKRGQNVTFRCDPISEHNRLYWYRQTLGQGPEFLTYFQNEAQLEKSRLLSDRFSAERPKGSFSTLEIQRTEQGDSAMYLCASSLVLTEAFFGQGTRLTVV.

J is TRBJ2-7 and V is TRBV19; tentatively, D is TRBD1 (7 bases). The CDR3 consists of 14 residues. Trimming cost V 6 bases and J 5 bases, with 17 bases left between them. Germline V CDR1 and CDR2: LNHDA, SQIVND (reference sequence). The CDR3 loop reads CASREKDRRDEQYF. DNA for the CDR3: TGTGCCAGTAGGGAAAAGGACAGGAGGGACGAGCAGTACTTC.

The chain joins TRBV29-1 to TRBJ2-2; TRBD2 agrees at 12 bases. The CDR3 consists of 15 residues. The V gene end was trimmed by 7 bases and the J gene end by 8 bases; junction bases not matched to a gene: 11. Germline CDR1 reads SQVTM; CDR2 reads ANQGSEA. The CDR3 is CSGNLAGGGIGELFF. DNA of the CDR3: TGCAGCGGAAACCTAGCGGGAGGGGGAATAGGGGAGCTGTTTTTT.

The chain couples TRBV18 to TRBJ1-1; the match to TRBD1 covers 9 bases. CDR3 size: 14 residues. Germline CDR1 reads KGHSH; CDR2 reads LQKENI. The V segment lost 4 bases and the J segment 7 bases; nucleotides outside the gene matches: 7. For the CDR3, the DNA is TGTGCCAGCTCACTCGGGACAGGGTTGATTGAAGCTTTCTTT. Protein sequence: CASSLGTGLIEAFF.

The chain combines TRBV11-2 with TRBJ2-7; TRBD2 agrees at 8 bases. CDR1 is SGHAT, CDR2 FQNNGV, per germline. The CDR3 extends over 16 amino acids. V dropped 7 bases and J dropped 2; count of bases not matched to a gene: 13. This CDR3 is CASTSPQLAAPYEQYF. CDR3 DNA: TGTGCCAGCACCTCCCCCCAACTAGCGGCCCCCTACGAGCAGTACTTC.

This chain's CDR3 is CASSLGGLGAFF. For the CDR3, the DNA is TGTGCCAGCAGTCTAGGTGGGTTGGGGGCTTTCTTT. The chain has TRBV28 and TRBJ1-1; the D is unclear. The CDR3 runs 12 residues. Trimming cost V 5 bases and J 11 bases, with 15 bases left between them. Germline V gene lookup returns CDR1 MDHEN and CDR2 SYDVKM.

This clone was recorded a few times. The V and J genes are TRBV30 and TRBJ1-5; D unresolved. Germline lookup yields CDR1 GTSNPN and CDR2 SVGIG (reference sequence). V lost 2 bases to trimming and J lost 5 bases, with 13 bases between them. The CDR3 spans 14 residues. DNA for the CDR3: TGTGCCTGGAGTCCAGGTGTGCAGTATCAGCCCCAGCATTTT. Amino acids: CAWSPGVQYQPQHF.

The sample holds a few counts of this clone. The J gene is TRBJ2-3, the V gene TRBV19; 7 bases are shared with TRBD2. In germline, CDR1 is LNHDA, CDR2 SQIVND (reference sequence). J was trimmed by 1 base and V by 7 bases; bases with no gene match: 5. The CDR3 runs 14 residues. The CDR3 coding sequence is TGTGCCAGTAATGAGGCGGGAGGCACAGATACGCAGTATTTT. It translates to CASNEAGGTDTQYF.